This is a list of T cell receptor beta chains from one sample in a study of blood T cell repertoires in COVID-19. The table came from immunoSEQ multiplex PCR; TCRdb's copy has only in-frame clones and leaves some out. The sample lists under 35,000 clones, about 90% occurring once. The source material was peripheral blood. All receptors derive from a man in his sixties with active COVID-19. CDR3s include the opening cysteine and the closing phenylalanine or tryptophan. A D gene is named only where the DNA matches it firmly. The size of a clone is reported for some rows only, either as once, few or many, or as a class for expanded clones.

CASRRTGTFTYEQYF	TGTGCCAGCAGACGAACCGGGACTTTCACCTACGAGCAGTACTTC	-	TRBV6-5	TRBJ2-7	-
CASSLRGEQGPQHF	TGTGCCAGCTCATTGCGGGGGGAACAGGGGCCCCAGCATTTT	-	TRBV18	TRBJ1-5	-
CASSLVAATNEKLFF	TGTGCCAGCAGCTTAGTGGCAGCAACTAATGAAAAACTGTTTTTT	-	TRBV7-9	TRBJ1-4	-
CASSPGAGLAKNIQYF	TGTGCCAGCAGCCCGGGCGCGGGACTAGCCAAAAACATTCAGTACTTC	-	TRBV5-4	TRBJ2-4	-
CASNLEAGRRSGNTIYF	TGTGCCAGCAACCTTGAAGCGGGACGGCGCTCTGGAAACACCATATATTTT	-	TRBV2	TRBJ1-3	-
CATGPHSNSNQPQHF	TGTGCCACCGGCCCCCACAGCAATAGCAATCAGCCCCAGCATTTT	-	TRBV24-1	TRBJ1-5	-
CASSLTSGRPNTGELFF	TGTGCCAGCAGCTTAACTAGCGGGAGGCCGAACACCGGGGAGCTGTTTTTT	-	TRBV7-8	TRBJ2-2	TRBD2
CASSHPPGDEFDTQYF	TGTGCCAGCAGCCACCCCCCGGGGGACGAATTCGATACGCAGTATTTT	-	TRBV27	TRBJ2-3	-
CASSLTGTGSNEQFF	TGTGCCAGCAGTTTGACCGGGACAGGGTCGAATGAGCAGTTCTTC	-	TRBV28	TRBJ2-1	TRBD1
CASRTGRGAYEQYF	TGTGCCAGCAGAACAGGCAGGGGGGCGTACGAGCAGTACTTC	-	TRBV6-5	TRBJ2-7	-
CASGPVPSGSLGEQYF	TGTGCTAGTGGCCCCGTGCCTAGCGGGAGTTTAGGGGAGCAGTACTTC	-	TRBV12-5	TRBJ2-7	TRBD2
CAISEPPGDEQYF	TGTGCCATCAGTGAACCCCCCGGGGACGAGCAGTACTTC	-	TRBV10-3	TRBJ2-7	-
CASSPGQGKRTGELFF	TGTGCCAGCAGTCCCGGGCAGGGAAAAAGAACCGGGGAGCTGTTTTTT	-	TRBV27	TRBJ2-2	-
CASSESGNPYEQYF	TGTGCCAGCAGCGAGAGCGGGAATCCCTACGAGCAGTACTTC	-	TRBV9	TRBJ2-7	TRBD2
CASGQGRYEQYF	TGTGCCAGCGGACAGGGGCGCTACGAGCAGTACTTC	-	TRBV28	TRBJ2-7	TRBD1
CAISARGPEDEQFF	TGTGCCATCAGTGCCCGAGGCCCCGAGGATGAGCAGTTCTTC	-	TRBV10-3	TRBJ2-1	-
CASSYLLYSNTEAFF	TGTGCCAGCAGTTACCTCTTATATTCGAACACTGAAGCTTTCTTT	-	TRBV6-6	TRBJ1-1	-
CASRSVAGGFTDTQYF	TGTGCCAGCAGGTCCGTAGCGGGAGGCTTTACAGATACGCAGTATTTT	-	TRBV2	TRBJ2-3	TRBD2
CAMGGPDRGHGYTF	TGTGCCATGGGTGGGCCAGACAGGGGGCATGGCTACACCTTC	-	TRBV10-3	TRBJ1-2	TRBD1
CASSPLGQSTGELFF	TGCGCCAGCAGCCCCCTAGGACAGAGCACCGGGGAGCTGTTTTTT	few	TRBV5-1	TRBJ2-2	-
CASSLGQGGTTEAFF	TGTGCCAGCTCCTTAGGGCAGGGCGGCACCACTGAAGCTTTCTTT	-	TRBV7-8	TRBJ1-1	-
CATKREENTEAFF	TGTGCCACCAAAAGGGAGGAGAACACTGAAGCTTTCTTT	-	TRBV24-1	TRBJ1-1	-
CASSLGQGVGVF	TGTGCCAGCAGCTTGGGACAGGGAGTCGGGGTTTTT	-	TRBV5-5	TRBJ1-4	TRBD1
CASSRSYTDTQYF	TGTGCCAGCTCACGGTCCTACACAGATACGCAGTATTTT	-	TRBV18	TRBJ2-3	-
CATSSGVPPGNEQFF	TGTGCCACCTCCTCTGGCGTACCCCCAGGGAATGAGCAGTTCTTC	-	TRBV15	TRBJ2-1	-
CASSSRDRQETQYF	TGTGCCAGCAGTTCCCGGGACAGGCAAGAGACCCAGTACTTC	-	TRBV28	TRBJ2-5	TRBD1
CASSAAGRNEQFF	TGTGCCAGCAGCGCGGCAGGGCGGAATGAGCAGTTCTTC	-	TRBV2	TRBJ2-1	-